A selection of T cell receptor beta chains follows, all from one sample in a study of human T cells and chemical hapten exposure. MiXCR was run by TCRdb on the 5' RACE reads, yielding one entry per CDR3 protein. Of 65,000 to 90,000 distinct CDR3 sequences listed, approximately 16% are singletons. The receptors shown here come from a female donor in good health. The CDR3 runs from the conserved cysteine through the conserved F or W. The order of the fields is J gene, D gene, clone size, V gene, CDR3 DNA, CDR3 protein. A D gene is named only where the DNA matches it firmly. The size entry is marked missing in some rows and otherwise reads once, few, many or a size class.

TRBJ1-1,TRBD1,NA,TRBV7-9,TGTGCCAGCGGGTACCAGGGGGTACAAACTGAAGCTTTCTTT,CASGYQGVQTEAFF
TRBJ2-3,NA,NA,TRBV5-1,TGCGCCAGCAGCTTGAGCGCCCGAGTAACAGATACGCAGTATTTT,CASSLSARVTDTQYF
TRBJ1-4,NA,many,TRBV14,TGTGCCAGCAGCCAAGGGACCCAGAATGAAAAACTGTTTTTT,CASSQGTQNEKLFF
TRBJ2-3,TRBD2,NA,TRBV10-3,TGTGCCATCAGCAGAACTAGCGGGAGCGAGATGGGGCAGTATTTT,CAISRTSGSEMGQYF
TRBJ1-1,TRBD1,NA,TRBV7-9,TGTGCCAGCAGCCTGACAGGGTCGGGGAACACTGAAGCTTTCTTT,CASSLTGSGNTEAFF
TRBJ1-3,NA,few,TRBV20-1,TGCAGTGCTAGGCGTTCTTATGGAAACACCATATATTTT,CSARRSYGNTIYF
TRBJ2-5,NA,NA,TRBV12-3/TRBV12-4,TGTGCCAGCAGTTTATCGGCGCACGGAGAGACCCAGTACTTC,CASSLSAHGETQYF
TRBJ2-6,NA,NA,TRBV25-1,TGTGCCACCAGTAGGACCCCCTCTGGGGCCAACGTCCTGACTTTC,CATSRTPSGANVLTF
TRBJ2-3,NA,few,TRBV7-9,TGTGCCAGCAGCTTTAAACAGGCCCCAGATACGCAGTATTTT,CASSFKQAPDTQYF
TRBJ2-7,TRBD1,few,TRBV7-7,TGTGCTAGCAGCTTAAAGGACAGGGGCCCGGAGTCACAGTACTTC,CASSLKDRGPESQYF
TRBJ1-1,NA,few,TRBV20-1,TGCAGTGCCCCCGACAAGAACACTGAAGCTTTCTTT,CSAPDKNTEAFF
TRBJ2-5,NA,NA,TRBV7-2,TGTGCCAGCAGCTTAGGGAGGGCTCGAGAGACCCAGTACTTC,CASSLGRARETQYF
TRBJ2-7,TRBD2,many,TRBV20-1,TGCAGTGCTAGAGTCGGGACTAGCAACGAGCAGTACTTC,CSARVGTSNEQYF
TRBJ1-1,NA,many,TRBV20-1,TGCAGTGCGACTGGGACACCCGCAACTGAAGCTTTCTTT,CSATGTPATEAFF
TRBJ2-1,NA,NA,TRBV12-3/TRBV12-4,TGTGCCAGCAGCCCTGACTATCGATACAATGAGCAGTTCTTC,CASSPDYRYNEQFF
TRBJ2-1,NA,NA,TRBV6-4,TGTGCCAGCAGTGGAGTAGGTGGCTTGGATGAGCAGTTCTTC,CASSGVGGLDEQFF
TRBJ1-2,NA,few,TRBV28,TGTGCCAGCAGTCGGTGGAGTAACTATGGCTACACCTTC,CASSRWSNYGYTF
TRBJ1-2,NA,few,TRBV3-1,TGTGCCAGCAGCCAAGATAGCCAGGGAGTGGGCTACACCTTC,CASSQDSQGVGYTF
TRBJ1-6,TRBD1,NA,TRBV7-2,TGTGCCAGCAGCTTAGTCTACAGGGGGGGCGATTCACCCCTCCACTTT,CASSLVYRGGDSPLHF
TRBJ2-1,NA,NA,TRBV19,TGTGCCAGTAGTAGCTGGAATGAGCAGTTCTTC,CASSSWNEQFF
TRBJ2-7,TRBD2,many,TRBV7-2,TGTGCCAGCAGCTCTCCCCCTAGCGGGGGGGCCAGGGAGCAGTACTTC,CASSSPPSGGAREQYF
TRBJ2-5,TRBD2,few,TRBV7-9,TGTGCCAGCAGCTTCCGGACTAGCGAGCAAGAGACCCAGTACTTC,CASSFRTSEQETQYF
TRBJ2-5,NA,once,TRBV19,TGTGCCAGTAGTGTCCGGGGGCGCGTCCCCCAAGAGACCCAGTACTTC,CASSVRGRVPQETQYF
TRBJ2-1,NA,NA,TRBV6-2/TRBV6-3,TGTGCCAGCAGTTACGTGGGTCCCTCCTACAATGAGCAGTTCTTC,CASSYVGPSYNEQFF
TRBJ1-6,NA,few,TRBV27,TGTGCCAGCAGCCGCCGGGACATCCGATCGCACCAAAATTCACCCCTCCACTTT,CASSRRDIRSHQNSPLHF
TRBJ2-1,NA,few,TRBV29-1,TGCAGCGTTGCCGGACATCCCAATGGCAATGAGCAGTTCTTC,CSVAGHPNGNEQFF
TRBJ1-2,TRBD1,NA,TRBV9,TGTGCCAGCAGCTCAGATGGACAGGGGGCCATTGGCTACACCTTC,CASSSDGQGAIGYTF
TRBJ2-3,TRBD1,NA,TRBV6-2/TRBV6-3,TGTGCCAGCAGTGACCGGACAGGGAACACAGATACGCAGTATTTT,CASSDRTGNTDTQYF
TRBJ1-2,NA,NA,TRBV27,TGTGCCAGCAGTTCCCAACCGCCTGACCTCCTGAGCTATGGCTACACCTTC,CASSSQPPDLLSYGYTF
TRBJ1-2,NA,NA,TRBV2,TGTGCCAGCAGTGAATTTCAGGGGAACTATGGCTACACCTTC,CASSEFQGNYGYTF
TRBJ2-3,NA,many,TRBV6-5,TGTGCCAGCAGTTCCCAGCTCAACACGCAGTATTTT,CASSSQLNTQYF
TRBJ1-1,NA,NA,TRBV14,TGTGCCAGCAGCCACCTATCAGGGGAATGGAACACTGAAGCTTTCTTT,CASSHLSGEWNTEAFF
TRBJ2-5,NA,NA,TRBV5-1,TGCGCCAGCAGGGGAACAGCCGGCCAAGAGACCCAGTACTTC,CASRGTAGQETQYF
TRBJ1-1,NA,NA,TRBV30,TGTGCCTGGAGTGTACTTAACGGGGAAACTGAAGCTTTCTTT,CAWSVLNGETEAFF
TRBJ1-5,NA,few,TRBV7-9,TGTGCCAGCAGCTTAGCGAGGGACAATCAGCCCCAGCATTTT,CASSLARDNQPQHF
TRBJ1-1,NA,NA,TRBV12-5,TGTGCTAGTGGTTTGTACGGGGGGGCGGTGGGTACTGAAGCTTTCTTT,CASGLYGGAVGTEAFF
TRBJ1-2,TRBD1,few,TRBV6-5,TGTGCCAGCAGGGGGACAGGGGGCGCCCTAGACTATGGCTACACCTTC,CASRGTGGALDYGYTF
TRBJ1-1,NA,NA,TRBV27,TGTGCCAGCAGTTTGACAGAAGGGAACACTGAAGCTTTCTTT,CASSLTEGNTEAFF
TRBJ2-7,NA,few,TRBV6-2/TRBV6-3,TGTGCCAGCGGTACATACGAGCAGTACTTC,CASGTYEQYF
TRBJ2-1,TRBD1,NA,TRBV10-3,TGTGCCATCAGTGAGGGCTACGGACAGGGTAACAATGAGCAGTTCTTC,CAISEGYGQGNNEQFF
TRBJ1-3,TRBD1,NA,TRBV7-2,TGTGCCAGCAGCTCGCGACAGGGGAGCGGAAACACCATATATTTT,CASSSRQGSGNTIYF
TRBJ2-3,TRBD2,NA,TRBV20-1,TGCAGTGCAGCTCTAGCGGGGGCCGCCCTTGCTACGCAGTATTTT,CSAALAGAALATQYF
TRBJ1-5,TRBD1,few,TRBV6-5,TGTGCCAGCAGTCGACAGGGTTATCTTGGCAATCAGCCCCAGCATTTT,CASSRQGYLGNQPQHF
TRBJ1-5,NA,few,TRBV19,TGTGCCAGTAGTGACCCCTGGAGGGGTTCAGAGCAGCCCCAGCATTTT,CASSDPWRGSEQPQHF
TRBJ1-2,NA,NA,TRBV6-1,TGTGCCAGCAGTGAATTGGACAAATTGCTGCGAGGCTACACCTTC,CASSELDKLLRGYTF